Listed below are T cell receptor beta chains from one sample, sequenced in a study of blood T cells in healthy people across ages. TCRdb redid the calling of the 5' RACE reads with MiXCR, one entry per CDR3 protein. The sample contains roughly 1,700,000 distinct CDR3 sequences, about 30% of which appear only once. The sample taken for sequencing was blood. The receptors originated from a young woman in good health. The conserved cysteine and the conserved F or W are not part of the CDR3 here.

V gene: TRBV4-3; J gene: TRBJ1-3; CDR3 protein: ASSQAAGGTGNTIY
V gene: TRBV20-1; J gene: TRBJ2-3; CDR3 protein: SAIRPSGTKGDTQY
V gene: TRBV20-1; J gene: TRBJ2-7; CDR3 protein: SARVTGRAYEQY
V gene: TRBV6-5; J gene: TRBJ2-3; CDR3 protein: ASRPSLDTQY
V gene: TRBV9; J gene: TRBJ2-3; CDR3 protein: ASSVRSGGTDTQY
V gene: TRBV7-2; J gene: -; CDR3 protein: ASAGQKALYEQY
V gene: TRBV12-3/TRBV12-4; J gene: TRBJ2-1; CDR3 protein: VTRAGGSYNEQF
V gene: TRBV4-1; J gene: TRBJ2-3; CDR3 protein: ASSQDGGFSPTSTDTQY
V gene: TRBV27; J gene: TRBJ1-2; CDR3 protein: ASSDSRMANYGYT
V gene: TRBV30; J gene: TRBJ2-1; CDR3 protein: AWSVGASGSRNEQF
V gene: TRBV29-1; J gene: TRBJ2-7; CDR3 protein: SVAGTGSYEQY
V gene: TRBV6-6; J gene: TRBJ1-1; CDR3 protein: ASSYSKTAF
V gene: TRBV6-4; J gene: TRBJ2-5; CDR3 protein: ASSLGAAYNEQY
V gene: TRBV6-2/TRBV6-3; J gene: TRBJ1-1; CDR3 protein: ATGGFGTEAF
V gene: TRBV6-6; J gene: TRBJ2-1; CDR3 protein: ASSYSRTGVEQF
V gene: TRBV4-1; J gene: TRBJ2-3; CDR3 protein: ASSPSRIYTQY
V gene: TRBV4-1; J gene: TRBJ2-2; CDR3 protein: ASSQVISTGELF
V gene: TRBV29-1; J gene: TRBJ2-7; CDR3 protein: SATGQGGSYEQY
V gene: TRBV12-3/TRBV12-4; J gene: TRBJ2-3; CDR3 protein: ASSLGSSGGPRSSTDAQY
V gene: TRBV20-1; J gene: TRBJ2-1; CDR3 protein: SARQRELRLNEQF
V gene: TRBV5-1; J gene: TRBJ1-4; CDR3 protein: ASSLAVTGGGEKLF
V gene: TRBV20-1; J gene: TRBJ2-5; CDR3 protein: SARLAGGSAKTQY